This T cell receptor beta chain was captured in a study of OX40 agonist ivuxolimab in advanced cancers. Background for the entire study: Ivuxolimab was a fully human IgG2 agonistic monoclonal antibody targeting the costimulatory receptor OX40 (CD134). A male proportion of 82.7% and a mean age of approximately 55 years, ranging from roughly 23 to 79, were recorded for the dose-escalation cohort. Peripheral TCRbeta sequencing aimed to test whether ivuxolimab altered TCR sequence diversity and caused clonal T-cell expansion. Patients were allowed to have had prior anti-PD-1, anti-PD-L1 or anti-CTLA-4 therapy, and 40% to 45% of the dose-escalation patients had been treated with checkpoint inhibitors. Of the 50 or so patients in dose escalation, about 20 had hepatocellular carcinoma, about 15 had melanoma, 9 had renal cell carcinoma and 9 had head and neck cancer. Three dose-escalation patients achieved partial responses, one with hepatocellular carcinoma and two with cutaneous melanoma. The monotherapy dose-escalation portion (N ≈ 50 patients) of the phase I ivuxolimab trial is reported in the paper. Intravenous ivuxolimab was administered to patients every 2 weeks at six dose levels: 0.01, 0.1, 0.3, 1.5, 3 and 10 mg/kg. General conclusions and limits of the study: Which antigens the clonally expanded peripheral T cells were specific for was not determined. Clonal expansion of both CD4+ and CD8+ blood T cells was observed from baseline to week 6 at doses 0.1 to 3.0 mg/kg. After ivuxolimab, CD8+ T cells had more expanded clones than CD4+ T cells on average. In the 0.1-3.0 mg/kg groups, partial responders had among the lowest normalized peripheral clonal expansion, particularly in CD8+ T cells. Low levels of normalized T-cell clonal expansion were also seen in some nonresponding patients.

For sequencing of the TCRbeta CDR3 region, genomic DNA was extracted from the sorted cells. The immunoSEQ Assay was used for sequencing of TCRbeta CDR3 regions. Imported from immuneACCESS, the table was reduced by TCRdb to in-frame sequences with V and J called. These copies leave out some clones; in studies compared against another copy, an unresolved V gene accounts for under half, and the cause of the remainder is not known. The sample table records roughly 50,000 clones; about 80% of these occur just once. Around 4.5% of the sample goes to the ten largest clones. The trial excluded patients who had a history of autoimmune disease or who were on systemic immunosuppression. Peripheral blood for TCR sequencing was collected from all dose cohorts at baseline, on cycle 4 day 1, and on cycle 7 day 1. The samples were taken from a phase I, first-in-human, multicenter, open-label dose-escalation trial of ivuxolimab. Adults with locally advanced or metastatic melanoma, renal cell carcinoma, hepatocellular carcinoma or head and neck squamous cell carcinoma were enrolled in the trial. Before TCR sequencing, CD4+ T cells and CD8+ T cells from peripheral blood were sorted into separate populations.

To note about this clone: It lacks a known antigen. No base quality information exists; no much larger clone differs at one position.

Sequences LNHDA (CDR1) and SQIVND (CDR2) are obtained from the germline V gene (reference sequence). The V end loses 7 bases and the J end loses 7 bases, and a stretch of 26 bases separates them. Inclusive of the bounding cysteine and phenylalanine, the CDR3 is 17 residues long. The only DNA kept is the CDR3, 51 bases in frame from the first base. This chain joins TRBV19 to TRBJ1-5; TRBD1 is a weak D gene call, 6 bases matching. Here the sequenced sample was CD4+ or CD8+ T cells sorted from blood, taken in a trial of the OX40 agonist ivuxolimab. The clonotype was recovered from an adult with an advanced solid tumor such as melanoma, head and neck, liver or kidney cancer. The CDR3 region has the sequence CASTPGGGGLLRQPQHF. The nucleotide sequence is TGTGCCAGTACCCCCGGGGGTGGGGGGCTACTCAGGCAGCCCCAGCATTTT. This CDR3, with the reference TRBV19 and TRBJ1-5 proteins standing in past its ends, gives the full variable domain DGGITQSPKYLFRKEGQNVTLSCEQNLNHDAMYWYRQDPGQGLRLIYYSQIVNDFQKGDIAEGYSVSREKKESFPLTVTSAQKNPTAFYLCASTPGGGGLLRQPQHFGDGTRLSIL.